These T cell receptor beta chains were read from a single sample in a study of T cell responses to AZD1222 COVID-19 vaccine. Profiled with immunoSEQ multiplex PCR; TCRdb holds only in-frame clones, not every one. The table records fewer than 130,000 clones, approximately 92% of them present only once. The specimen comprised peripheral blood, sampled 28 days after the second AZD1222 dose. Every receptor here comes from an adult who received the AZD1222 COVID-19 vaccine. Each CDR3 is given with its conserved first and last residue. The D gene is left open where the match is weak. Clone sizes are given selectively: once, few, many, or a class where the clone is expanded.

d_call j_call clone_size cdr3_length v_call cdr3_aa cdr3_nt
- TRBJ1-1 - 14 TRBV5-1 CASSSKQGSTEAFF TGCGCCAGCAGCTCGAAACAGGGATCCACTGAAGCTTTCTTT
- TRBJ1-1 - 12 TRBV12-3/TRBV12-4 CASSLRNTEAFF TGTGCCAGCAGTTTAAGGAACACTGAAGCTTTCTTT
- TRBJ1-1 many 14 TRBV19 CASSPGTPNTEAFF TGTGCCAGTAGTCCCGGGACACCGAACACTGAAGCTTTCTTT
- TRBJ2-1 once 15 TRBV11-3 CASSLDPGAMGEQFF TGTGCCAGCAGCTTAGACCCGGGGGCCATGGGGGAGCAGTTCTTC
- TRBJ2-4 - 14 TRBV5-1 CASSPGLAKNIQYF TGCGCCAGCAGCCCGGGACTAGCCAAAAACATTCAGTACTTC
- TRBJ1-4 - 14 TRBV7-9 CASSPSGVGEKLFF TGTGCCAGCAGCCCTTCAGGGGTGGGGGAAAAACTGTTTTTT
TRBD2 TRBJ2-5 - 14 TRBV4-2 CASSRGGAEETQYF TGTGCCAGCAGCCGCGGGGGGGCCGAGGAGACCCAGTACTTC
TRBD1 TRBJ1-4 - 14 TRBV27 CASRLGGPNEKLFF TGTGCCAGCCGCCTAGGGGGCCCCAATGAAAAACTGTTTTTT
TRBD2 TRBJ2-3 - 18 TRBV28 CASTPFPSGGRGTDTQYF TGTGCCAGCACCCCATTCCCTAGCGGGGGGCGGGGCACAGATACGCAGTATTTT
- TRBJ1-2 - 12 TRBV11-1 CASSLTGYGYTF TGTGCCAGCAGCTTAACCGGGTATGGCTACACCTTC
- TRBJ2-5 once 17 TRBV7-9 CASSPLTGRTSAETQYF TGTGCCAGCAGCCCGCTCACGGGACGGACTTCCGCGGAGACCCAGTACTTC
- TRBJ2-1 - 14 TRBV6-2/TRBV6-3 CASSYFTGTGEQFF TGTGCCAGCAGTTACTTCACAGGGACGGGTGAGCAGTTCTTC
- TRBJ2-5 once 14 TRBV6-5 CASSYGGIQETQYF TGTGCCAGCAGTTACGGGGGCATTCAGGAGACCCAGTACTTC
TRBD2 TRBJ2-7 once 17 TRBV27 CASSLSGTSGRFYEQYF TGTGCCAGCAGTTTATCGGGTACTAGCGGGAGATTCTACGAGCAGTACTTC
TRBD1 TRBJ2-1 - 17 TRBV4-1 CASSQDKRDRTYNEQFF TGCGCCAGCAGCCAAGATAAACGGGACAGAACCTACAATGAGCAGTTCTTC
TRBD1 TRBJ2-7 - 12 TRBV10-1 CASSRGTYEQYF TGCGCCAGCAGCAGGGGGACCTACGAGCAGTACTTC
- TRBJ1-6 - 14 TRBV19 CASSISGARAPLHF TGTGCCAGTAGTATCTCGGGGGCTCGGGCACCCCTCCACTTT
- TRBJ2-7 - 11 TRBV2 CASSENDEQYF TGTGCCAGCAGTGAGAACGACGAGCAGTACTTC
TRBD1 TRBJ1-1 - 13 TRBV28 CASSADRVTEAFF TGTGCCAGCAGTGCAGACAGGGTTACTGAAGCTTTCTTT
TRBD2 TRBJ2-1 - 15 TRBV6-2/TRBV6-3 CASSGTSGGWDEQFF TGTGCCAGCAGTGGGACTAGCGGGGGATGGGATGAGCAGTTCTTC
TRBD1 TRBJ1-2 - 14 TRBV19 CASSRDRMGYGYTF TGTGCCAGTAGTAGGGACAGGATGGGCTATGGCTACACCTTC
- TRBJ1-3 - 15 TRBV10-2 CASSEDNTSGNTIYF TGCGCCAGCAGTGAAGATAATACCTCTGGAAACACCATATATTTT
- TRBJ2-7 - 15 TRBV6-5 CASSRGGNLQYEQYF TGTGCCAGCAGCCGGGGTGGGAATCTTCAATACGAGCAGTACTTC
TRBD1 TRBJ1-1 - 16 TRBV7-9 CASSITGTGVLAEAFF TGTGCCAGCAGCATAACCGGGACAGGGGTTTTAGCTGAAGCTTTCTTT
- TRBJ2-5 - 15 TRBV11-2 CASSPGRLRGQTQYF TGTGCCAGCAGCCCAGGGAGGCTGCGTGGTCAGACCCAGTACTTC